Presented here are 14 T cell receptor beta chains from one specimen sequenced in a study of molecular identifiers for immune sequencing clone quantification. TCRdb redid the calling of the PCR reads with MiXCR, one entry per CDR3 protein. The sample consists of over 600,000 distinct CDR3 sequences, around 20% of them appearing once. Sequencing used naive CD8+ T cells from blood, with Jurkat cell RNA spiked in. Subset described: FACS-sorted CD8+CD4-CCR7+CD45RA+ naive T cells. The receptor source for this set is a human donor in good health. Some libraries in this study had Jurkat cell RNA spiked in.

At least ten counts were recorded for this clonotype. The chain combines TRBV20-1 with TRBJ2-3, with TRBD2 matching over 11 bases. Trimming cost V 6 bases and J 3 bases; bases outside gene matches: 11. The germline CDR1 and CDR2 sequences are DFQATT and SNEGSKA (reference sequence). The CDR3 is 16 residues long. Written as DNA, the CDR3 is TGCAGTGCCCCGAGACTAGCGGGAAGTATGACAGATACGCAGTATTTT. This sequence encodes CSAPRLAGSMTDTQYF.

This clonotype has a count of ten or more. The rearrangement uses TRBV7-9 and TRBJ2-7; no clear D. Germline V gene sequence: CDR1 SEHNR, CDR2 FQNEAQ (reference sequence). Trimming took 4 bases from V and 6 from J, leaving 7 bases between them. CDR3 size: 11 residues. CDR3 DNA sequence: TGTGCCAGCAGCTCCTCTCTCGAGCAGTACTTC. Translation: CASSSSLEQYF.

At least ten counts were recorded for this clonotype. The chain joins TRBV4-3 to TRBJ1-4; 7 bases agree with TRBD1. Germline loops: CDR1 LGHNA, CDR2 YSLEER. V dropped 3 bases and J dropped 6; count of bases not matched to a gene: 4. The CDR3 runs to 14 residues. The CDR3 spells CASSHPGQDEKLFF. CDR3 nucleotide sequence: TGCGCCAGCAGCCACCCAGGACAGGATGAAAAACTGTTTTTT.

The sample holds many counts of this clonotype. The rearrangement links TRBV7-9 to TRBJ1-4; D remains ambiguous. This CDR3 has 14 amino acids. Germline loops: CDR1 SEHNR, CDR2 FQNEAQ (reference sequence). Trimming left V 0 bases short and J 0 bases short, with 2 bases between. The CDR3, as DNA: TGTGCCAGCAGCTTAGCTGCAACTAATGAAAAACTGTTTTTT. It is translated as CASSLAATNEKLFF.

This sequence joins TRBV1 and TRBJ2-1; the table assigns TRBD2, which was not confirmed against the DNA. TRBV1 is a documented pseudogene. The CDR3 is 21 residues long. The CDR3 here is CTSSQSPPCKRGPSSYNEQFF. CDR3 nucleotides: TGCACCAGCAGCCAAAGTCCGCCGTGTAAGCGGGGGCCCAGCTCCTACAATGAGCAGTTCTTC.

At least ten counts were recorded for this clonotype. The chain joins TRBV12-3 or TRBV12-4 to TRBJ1-4; D is undetermined. Trimming pared 4 bases from V and 6 bases from J, leaving 12 bases between. This CDR3 has 14 residues. CDR3 sequence: CASSSGVGYEKLFF. The CDR3 region has the DNA TGTGCCAGCAGTTCGGGAGTTGGTTATGAAAAACTGTTTTTT.

The rearrangement joins TRBV11-1 to TRBJ1-1; possible D gene TRBD1, 6 bases. The V gene lost 4 bases and the J gene lost 7 bases, with 13 bases spanning the gap. Germline V gives CDR1 SGHAT, CDR2 FQDESV (reference sequence). The CDR3 consists of 13 residues. The CDR3 bases are TGTGCCAGCAGCTACCTCGAACAGGGTGAAGCTTTCTTT. Encoded protein: CASSYLEQGEAFF.

This clonotype was detected ten times or more. The chain employs TRBV27 and TRBJ1-6, with 9 bases fitting TRBD1. The CDR3 spans 15 residues. Germline V CDR1 and CDR2: MNHEY, SMNVEV (reference sequence). The ends lost 3 bases at V and 8 bases at J; junction bases unmatched: 5. The CDR3: CASSFTDRGDSPLHF. The CDR3 region has the DNA TGTGCCAGCAGTTTCACGGACAGGGGCGATTCACCCCTCCACTTT.

This clonotype occurred many times. The rearrangement links TRBV9 to TRBJ2-2; D remains unclear. This CDR3 is 14 amino acids long. The V and J ends lost 4 bases and 5 bases respectively, with 12 bases between them. Germline values: CDR1 SGDLS, CDR2 YYNGEE. The CDR3 DNA is TGTGCCAGCAGCCCGACCTATATAACCGGGGAGCTGTTTTTT. Its protein is CASSPTYITGELFF.

The chain joins TRBV14 to TRBJ2-1, with D perhaps matching TRBD2 (7 bases). Trimming took off 5 bases at V and 8 bases at J, with 13 bases between the two ends. CDR3 length equals 13 residues. Germline V gives CDR1 SGHDN, CDR2 FVKESK. CDR3 residues: CASSGGAAYEQFF. The DNA for the CDR3 is TGTGCCAGCAGCGGGGGGGCGGCGTATGAGCAGTTCTTC.

About this clonotype itself: This may be a read error: a much more frequent sequence differs by one nucleotide. The V gene is TRBV6-2 or TRBV6-3, the J gene TRBJ2-5, with TRBD2 as a possible D gene (5 bases). The germline V gene has CDR1 MNHEY and CDR2 SVGEGT. This CDR3 has 13 amino acids. V lost 3 bases, J lost 7 bases, and 12 bases lay in between. The CDR3 region is CASSYPGWGTQYF. The CDR3 nucleotides read TGTGCCAGCAGTTATCCGGGATGGGGGACCCAGTACTTC.

At least ten counts were recorded for this clonotype. The V and J genes are TRBV29-1 and TRBJ2-7, with a tentative D call TRBD2 (7 bases). CDR1 SQVTM and CDR2 ANQGSEA come from the germline V gene. The CDR3 consists of 14 residues. The V end lost 7 bases, the J end lost 6 bases, and 22 bases lay between the germline ends. DNA of the CDR3: TGCAGCGCACTGTGGGGGGGCCAACTGGGCGAGCAGTACTTC. Protein sequence: CSALWGGQLGEQYF.

This clonotype was found many times. This chain joins TRBV4-1 and TRBJ1-5, with D possibly being TRBD1 (6 bases). Trimming removed 5 bases from V and 2 bases from J, with 13 bases in between. Germline CDR1 and CDR2: MGHRA and YSYEKL. The CDR3 is made up of 15 amino acids. The CDR3 DNA is TGCGCCAGCAGCACAACAGGGAGCGGCAATCAGCCCCAGCATTTT. Protein: CASSTTGSGNQPQHF.

This clonotype showed up many times. J is TRBJ2-3 and V is TRBV7-9; no definite D call. Germline CDR1 and CDR2: SEHNR and FQNEAQ (reference sequence). With 1 base removed from V and 0 bases from J, the gap between germline ends came to 11 bases. The CDR3 is 16 amino acids. The CDR3 DNA is TGTGCCAGCAGCTTAGAGGTTCACACCAGCACAGATACGCAGTATTTT. The encoded protein is CASSLEVHTSTDTQYF.